This T cell receptor beta chain was recorded in a study of shared clonotypes between healthy human individuals. The authors distributed each subset's genomic DNA evenly over several immunoSEQ plates. Clones were sequenced by immunoSEQ multiplex PCR, and TCRdb holds only the in-frame ones, with some missing. Counted here are around 500,000 clones, around 73% occurring once; the ten biggest clones make up around 11%. Losses at the gene ends were 6 bases for V and 6 bases for J; bases not matched to a gene: 8. Per germline, CDR1 GTSNPN and CDR2 SVGIG (reference sequence). This CDR3 spans 13 amino acids.

The specimen was PBMCs. The receptor's source is a woman aged 40-49 years in good health. Some clones in this sample may be carry-over from other donors' samples. V and J are TRBV30 and TRBJ1-5, with 7 bases lining up with TRBD1. CDR3 residues: CACSNRGGQPQHF. In DNA form, the CDR3 reads TGTGCCTGCTCTAACAGGGGAGGTCAGCCCCAGCATTTT.